These 17 T cell receptor beta chains were sequenced from one sample in a study of blood T cell repertoires in COVID-19. Profiled with immunoSEQ multiplex PCR; TCRdb holds only in-frame clones, not every one. The sample lists about 250,000 clones; 87% were seen once. Specimen: PBMCs or T cells enriched from blood (not recorded which). The receptors originated from a woman aged 25-40 years with acute COVID-19.

The chain is built from TRBV11-2 and TRBJ2-7; D is perhaps TRBD2 (5 bases). Germline values: CDR1 SGHAT, CDR2 FQNNGV. V lost 0 bases to trimming and J lost 5 bases, with 14 bases between them. There are 15 residues in the CDR3. The CDR3 here is CASSLEGLRRDEQYF. CDR3 DNA: TGTGCCAGCAGCTTAGAAGGACTCCGTCGGGACGAGCAGTACTTC. Together with reference TRBV11-2 and TRBJ2-7, the CDR3 gives the full variable domain: EAGVAQSPRYKIIEKRQSVAFWCNPISGHATLYWYQQILGQGPKLLIQFQNNGVVDDSQLPKDRFSAERLKGVDSTLKIQPAKLEDSAVYLCASSLEGLRRDEQYFGPGTRLTVT.

The chain has TRBV7-9 and TRBJ1-5; D is uncertain. Germline CDR1 reads SEHNR; CDR2 reads FQNEAQ (reference sequence). V dropped 1 base and J dropped 9 bases, with 10 bases sitting between them. This CDR3 is built from 13 residues. The CDR3 loop is CASSLDERGPQHF. In DNA, the CDR3 is TGTGCCAGCAGCTTAGATGAGAGAGGGCCCCAGCATTTT.

V is TRBV28 and J is TRBJ2-3; the match to TRBD1 covers 8 bases. Germline-derived CDR1 and CDR2 are MDHEN and SYDVKM. The CDR3 is 13 residues long. J gave up 1 base and V 7 bases, and 1 base lay outside the gene matches. CDR3 sequence reads: CASTGQGTDTQYF. In nucleotides, the CDR3 is TGTGCCAGCACGGGACAGGGCACAGATACGCAGTATTTT.

The chain joins TRBV6-5 to TRBJ2-7; the match to TRBD2 covers 7 bases. The CDR3 is 14 residues long. V lost 4 bases and J lost 0; bases outside the gene matches: 3. The V gene's germline CDR1 is MNHEY and CDR2 SVGAGI. The CDR3 DNA reads as TGTGCCAGCAGTTTCGGCGGGAGCTCCTACGAGCAGTACTTC. Protein product: CASSFGGSSYEQYF.

CDR3 sequence (DNA): TGTGCCTGGAGTGTAGTGAGTTGGGGCTACACCTTC. Its translation: CAWSVVSWGYTF. V usage is TRBV30 and J usage is TRBJ1-2; D gene uncertain. Germline V gene sequence: CDR1 GTSNPN, CDR2 SVGIG (reference sequence). Between the trimmed V and J ends, which lost 0 bases and 8 bases, there was a span of 10 bases. The CDR3 spans 12 residues.

V gene TRBV13 combines with J gene TRBJ1-4; 10 bases map to TRBD1. Unmatched junction bases numbered 19, after V lost 5 bases and J lost 7 bases. The CDR3 is made up of 19 amino acids. Germline V gene sequence: CDR1 PRHDT, CDR2 FYEKMQ (reference sequence). CDR3 nucleotide sequence: TGTGCCAGCAGCCCTCGGACAGGGGGATCAGGATGGACAGGTGAAAAACTGTTTTTT. Translated, it gives CASSPRTGGSGWTGEKLFF.

The chain links TRBV11-2 to TRBJ2-5; 9 positions agree with TRBD1. In germline, CDR1 is SGHAT, CDR2 FQNNGV. The trim removed 5 bases at V and 2 bases at J, leaving 6 bases unmatched. The CDR3 extends over 15 amino acids. This chain's CDR3 is CASSPRTGVQETQYF. The CDR3 bases are TGTGCCAGCAGCCCGCGGACAGGGGTGCAAGAGACCCAGTACTTC.

The rearrangement links TRBV27 to TRBJ1-3, with a weak D call TRBD1 (5 bases). CDR3 length equals 14 residues. Germline-derived CDR1 and CDR2 are MNHEY and SMNVEV (reference sequence). The germline V and J ends were trimmed by 7 bases and 4 bases, with 14 bases remaining between them. The CDR3 protein is CASKITGVGNTIYF. The CDR3 nucleotides are TGTGCCAGCAAAATCACGGGGGTAGGAAACACCATATATTTT.

The chain is built from TRBV5-1 and TRBJ1-4; D remains ambiguous. The germline CDR1 and CDR2 sequences are SGHRS and YFSETQ. Trimming pared 4 bases from V and 2 bases from J, leaving 15 bases between. The CDR3 is 16 amino acids. The CDR3 sequence is CASSLSPVRTNEKLFF. The CDR3 DNA is TGCGCCAGCAGCCTATCACCCGTCCGGACTAATGAAAAACTGTTTTTT.

V usage is TRBV12-3 or TRBV12-4 and J usage is TRBJ1-5, with 7 bases matching TRBD1. This CDR3 region has 13 residues. Losses at the gene ends were 6 bases for V and 7 bases for J; bases not matched to a gene: 6. CDR3 sequence reads: CASSSDRQQPQHF. The CDR3 nucleotides read TGTGCCAGCAGCTCGGACAGGCAGCAGCCCCAGCATTTT.

J is TRBJ2-2 and V is TRBV19, with 8 bases aligning to TRBD2. This CDR3 region has 16 residues. CDR1 is LNHDA and CDR2 is SQIVND in the germline V gene (reference sequence). V was pared by 6 bases and J by 0 bases, with 6 bases of the junction left unmatched. The CDR3 here is CASRQFSGANTGELFF. In DNA form, the CDR3 reads TGTGCCAGTAGGCAATTTAGCGGGGCGAACACCGGGGAGCTGTTTTTT.

In this sample, this clone turned up once. V gene TRBV6-2 or TRBV6-3 combines with J gene TRBJ2-2; D is unresolved. Per germline, CDR1 MNHEY and CDR2 SVGEGT. Trimming cost V 5 bases and J 5 bases, with 12 bases left between them. This CDR3 comprises 14 residues. CDR3 in DNA: TGTGCCAGCAGTGTAACGAGCTGGACCGGGGAGCTGTTTTTT. It specifies CASSVTSWTGELFF.

The genes are TRBV28 and TRBJ1-1; possible D gene TRBD1, 5 bases. V was trimmed by 4 bases and J by 1 base, leaving 13 bases between them. This CDR3 is 15 amino acids long. The V gene's germline CDR1 is MDHEN and CDR2 SYDVKM. The DNA for the CDR3 is TGTGCCAGCAGTTCTTGGACAAGAGAGAACACTGAAGCTTTCTTT. Amino acid sequence: CASSSWTRENTEAFF. Looking up the rest from reference TRBV28 and TRBJ1-1 gives the full variable domain: DVKVTQSSRYLVKRTGEKVFLECVQDMDHENMFWYRQDPGLGLRLIYFSYDVKMKEKGDIPEGYSVSREKKERFSLILESASTNQTSMYLCASSSWTRENTEAFFGQGTRLTVV.

The chain carries TRBV11-2 and TRBJ2-7; D is perhaps TRBD2 (6 bases). CDR3 length: 15 residues. In germline, CDR1 is SGHAT, CDR2 FQNNGV. V shed 0 bases and J shed 2 bases, with 11 bases lying between them. In DNA, the CDR3 is TGTGCCAGCAGCTTAGATTTCGCGGGGCCCTACGAGCAGTACTTC. Encoded protein: CASSLDFAGPYEQYF.

The chain employs TRBV6-1 and TRBJ2-7; 8 nucleotides match TRBD2. The CDR3 has 16 amino acids. Germline CDR1 is MNHNS and CDR2 is SASEGT. V lost 2 bases to trimming and J lost 6 bases; unmatched junction nucleotides: 12. CDR3 amino acids: CASSETWGASGSEQYF. In DNA form, the CDR3 reads TGTGCCAGCAGTGAAACTTGGGGGGCTAGCGGGTCCGAGCAGTACTTC.

The chain joins TRBV19 to TRBJ1-1; D possibly corresponds to TRBD1 (5 bases). This CDR3 has 15 amino acids. V lost 0 bases and J 5 bases, leaving 13 bases between the germline ends. Germline-derived CDR1 and CDR2 are LNHDA and SQIVND (reference sequence). The CDR3 sequence: CASSIEAGKGTEAFF. Here the CDR3 DNA reads TGTGCCAGTAGTATAGAGGCAGGGAAGGGTACTGAAGCTTTCTTT.

The chain has TRBV10-3 and TRBJ2-3, with 11 positions matching TRBD2. The germline CDR1 and CDR2 sequences are ENHRY and SYGVKD. The V and J ends lost 6 bases and 4 bases, in that order; junction bases with no gene match: 6. CDR3 length equals 15 residues. The CDR3: CAIRALAGVSDTQYF. The CDR3 nucleotides read TGTGCCATCAGGGCACTAGCGGGAGTTTCAGATACGCAGTATTTT.